These 18 T cell receptor beta chains were sequenced from one sample in a study of human T cells and chemical hapten exposure. One entry per CDR3 protein, called by TCRdb with MiXCR from the RACE reads. The table includes 75,000 to 80,000 distinct CDR3 sequences, over 6.5% detected once. Stated time point: healthy volunteer bleed at 6 weeks. Someone pulled total RNA out of unfractionated whole blood. Sequencing used whole blood. The receptors derive from a female donor in good health. Some clones in this sample may be carry-over from other donors' samples.

This clonotype was counted ten times or more. The rearrangement uses TRBV6-2 or TRBV6-3 and TRBJ2-7; TRBD1 matches 7 bases. CDR1 and CDR2 from the germline V gene are MNHEY and SVGEGT. The CDR3 runs 21 residues. V was pared by 8 bases and J by 9 bases, with 37 bases of the junction left unmatched. This CDR3 is CASGFRGMVPRRRTGDRGQYF. CDR3 nucleotides: TGTGCCAGCGGGTTTCGAGGTATGGTCCCCCGCAGAAGGACAGGAGACCGGGGGCAGTACTTC.

Turning to this clonotype: A much more abundant neighbour one base away suggests this may be a read error. The rearrangement links TRBV11-2 to TRBJ2-1; TRBD2 matches at 8 bases. With 2 bases clipped from V and 8 bases from J, the junction kept 5 bases outside the gene matches. Germline CDR1 and CDR2: SGHAT and FQNNGV. The CDR3 extends over 14 amino acids. CDR3 sequence (DNA): TGTGCCAGCAGCTTAAGTGGACTAGCAGATGAGCAGTTCTTC. Translated, it gives CASSLSGLADEQFF.

In this sample, this clonotype turned up many times. The chain joins TRBV5-1 to TRBJ2-6; D is possibly TRBD2 (5 bases). This CDR3 contains 17 residues. Germline CDR1 SGHRS, CDR2 YFSETQ. Trimming cost V 3 bases and J 1 base, with 14 bases left between them. This chain's CDR3 is CASSYEGHQSGANVLTF. CDR3 in DNA: TGCGCCAGCAGCTATGAGGGCCACCAGTCTGGGGCCAACGTCCTGACTTTC. Full variable domain (missing parts from reference TRBV5-1 and TRBJ2-6): KAGVTQTPRYLIKTRGQQVTLSCSPISGHRSVSWYQQTPGQGLQFLFEYFSETQRNKGNFPGRFSGRQFSNSRSEMNVSTLELGDSALYLCASSYEGHQSGANVLTFGAGSRLTVL.

This clonotype was seen many times. J is TRBJ2-7 and V is TRBV20-1; TRBD2 aligns across 9 bases. The CDR3 totals 12 residues. The germline V gene encodes CDR1 DFQATT and CDR2 SNEGSKA (reference sequence). The CDR3, as DNA: TGCAGGGGGTCTAGCGGGGCCTACGAGCAGTACTTC. Amino acids: CRGSSGAYEQYF.

This clonotype appeared a few times. The rearrangement joins TRBV29-1 to TRBJ1-2; the match to TRBD1 covers 7 bases. Germline V gene lookup returns CDR1 SQVTM and CDR2 ANQGSEA. V lost 8 bases and J lost 4; bases outside the gene matches: 10. The CDR3 is 13 residues long. The CDR3 protein is CSSSETGTYGYTF. In DNA, the CDR3 is TGCAGCTCATCTGAGACAGGGACCTATGGCTACACCTTC.

A few counts support this clonotype. V is TRBV4-1 and J is TRBJ1-5; 8 positions agree with TRBD1. Germline V gene lookup returns CDR1 MGHRA and CDR2 YSYEKL. The CDR3 runs to 13 residues. V lost 0 bases to trimming and J lost 11 bases; unmatched junction nucleotides: 3. The CDR3, as DNA: TGCGCCAGCAGCCAAGATAACAGGGGGTCCCAGCATTTT. Protein sequence: CASSQDNRGSQHF.

This clonotype was seen ten or more times. This chain connects TRBV20-1 to TRBJ2-7, with 15 bases that match TRBD2. V shed 1 base and J 4 bases; nucleotides not matched to a gene: 8. This CDR3 has 17 amino acids. Looked up from germline, CDR1 is DFQATT and CDR2 is SNEGSKA (reference sequence). CDR3: CSARVLGLAGGAYEQYF. The CDR3, as DNA: TGCAGTGCTAGAGTCCTGGGACTAGCGGGGGGAGCTTACGAGCAGTACTTC.

The rearrangement uses TRBV9 and TRBJ2-3; 7 nucleotides align to TRBD2. Per the germline V gene, CDR1 is SGDLS and CDR2 is YYNGEE. Trimming removed 4 bases from V and 5 bases from J; junction bases left unmatched: 7. The CDR3 runs to 14 residues. CDR3 loop: CASSPSGERDTQYF. The CDR3 bases are TGTGCCAGCAGCCCCAGCGGGGAGAGAGATACGCAGTATTTT.

This clonotype was seen ten or more times. The rearrangement joins TRBV10-3 to TRBJ2-3; 7 bases fit TRBD2. The germline gives CDR1 ENHRY, CDR2 SYGVKD. The CDR3 is made up of 14 amino acids. J was trimmed by 9 bases and V by 3 bases; bases with no gene match: 9. CDR3 in amino acids: CAISEGVGLETQYF. CDR3 bases: TGTGCCATCAGTGAAGGAGTCGGACTAGAGACGCAGTATTTT.

This clonotype showed up just a few times. The chain recombines TRBV28 with TRBJ1-4; D gene ambiguous. This CDR3 is built from 14 residues. Germline V gene sequence: CDR1 MDHEN, CDR2 SYDVKM. Trimming took 8 bases from V and 8 from J, leaving 18 bases between them. CDR3 region: CASCSGSSGEKLFF. CDR3 in DNA: TGTGCCAGCTGCTCCGGCTCTTCGGGGGAAAAACTGTTTTTT.

The rearrangement links TRBV7-2 to TRBJ2-6, with D perhaps given as TRBD1 or TRBD2 (5 bases each). This CDR3 comprises 18 residues. Germline CDR1 SGHTA, CDR2 FQGNSA. Trimming removed 5 bases from V and 3 bases from J, with 20 bases in between. The CDR3: CASSPRGRWEVGANVLTF. CDR3 DNA: TGTGCCAGCAGCCCCCGGGGCAGGTGGGAAGTTGGGGCCAACGTCCTGACTTTC.

Notes on this clonotype: A read error may explain this, as a much larger clone is one base away. The chain employs TRBV2 and TRBJ2-1; 10 nucleotides align to TRBD1. The V gene's germline CDR1 is SNHLY and CDR2 FYNNEI. The CDR3 is 17 amino acids. The V and J ends lost 2 bases and 11 bases, in that order; junction bases with no gene match: 15. CDR3 loop: CASSEMGSGTGASQQFF. The CDR3 DNA reads TGTGCCAGCAGTGAAATGGGGTCCGGGACAGGGGCGAGTCAGCAGTTCTTC.

The V and J genes are TRBV29-1 and TRBJ1-1, with unresolved D. Trimming removed 3 bases at V and 5 bases at J, with 13 bases between. The CDR3 is 13 residues long. The V gene's germline CDR1 is SQVTM and CDR2 ANQGSEA. CDR3 in amino acids: CSVDRGIGTEAFF. CDR3 coding DNA: TGCAGCGTTGATCGGGGAATAGGGACTGAAGCTTTCTTT.

The CDR3 DNA sequence: TGTGCCAGCTCACTGCTTCCTGTCGTCCCCCATAATTCACCCCTCCACTTT. This translates into CASSLLPVVPHNSPLHF. The J gene is TRBJ1-6, the V gene TRBV18, with no clear D. V was cut by 4 bases and J by 5 bases, with 18 bases left in between. The CDR3 has 17 residues. The germline V gene has CDR1 KGHSH and CDR2 LQKENI.

This clonotype was found a few times. The chain has TRBV19 and TRBJ1-5; TRBD1 might be the D (6 bases). The germline V gene has CDR1 LNHDA and CDR2 SQIVND (reference sequence). The germline V and J ends were trimmed by 4 bases and 2 bases, with 9 bases remaining between them. CDR3 length: 14 residues. The CDR3 coding sequence is TGTGCCAGTAGTACGACAGGCGGCAATCAGCCCCAGCATTTT. Translation gives CASSTTGGNQPQHF.

The CDR3 DNA is TGTGCCAGCAGCCAGGGTCTAAGGGATACGCAGTATTTT. This codes for CASSQGLRDTQYF. The chain joins TRBV11-1 to TRBJ2-3; the D gene is possibly TRBD1 (5 bases). The CDR3 is 13 residues long. Germline V lookup: CDR1 SGHAT, CDR2 FQDESV (reference sequence). V was pared by 5 bases and J by 6 bases, with 12 bases between.

This sequence joins TRBV6-1 and TRBJ1-2; D gene ambiguous. The CDR3 is 17 residues long. V gave up 2 bases and J gave up 0 bases, with 16 bases separating them. In germline, CDR1 is MNHNS, CDR2 SASEGT. The CDR3 region is CASSETARAATNYGYTF. CDR3 nucleotide sequence: TGTGCCAGCAGTGAAACTGCTAGGGCAGCTACTAACTATGGCTACACCTTC.

The gene calls are TRBV7-2 and TRBJ2-2, with 15 bases matching TRBD2. The germline gives CDR1 SGHTA, CDR2 FQGNSA. V was clipped by 4 bases and J by 6 bases; unmatched bases: 3. The CDR3 is 16 residues long. The CDR3 nucleotides read TGTGCCAGCAGCTCCCGGACTAGCGGGGGGGCCGGGGAGCTGTTTTTT. Translating it yields CASSSRTSGGAGELFF.